The 5 T cell receptor beta chains reported below all come from one sample, sequenced in a study of vaccination and CD4 T cells after COVID-19. The study sequenced cultured CD4+ T cell DNA using the Oncomine TCR Beta short-read assay. One entry per CDR3 protein results from TCRdb running MiXCR on the PCR reads. The sample holds some 13,000 distinct CDR3 sequences, approximately 56% seen once. Documented treatment: 10-day PBMC culture with coronavirus spike peptide pools or control peptides (ViraFEST assay). These receptors are not linked to any known antigen. The sequenced sample consisted of CD4+ T cells from blood, cultured in vitro. All receptors come from a human donor who had recovered from COVID-19.

The rearrangement uses TRBV27 and TRBJ2-1; D remains ambiguous. The V and J ends lost 0 bases and 1 base respectively, with 4 bases between them. Per the germline V gene, CDR1 is MNHEY and CDR2 is SMNVEV (reference sequence). The CDR3 runs 14 residues. The CDR3 DNA is TGTGCCAGCAGTTTATCAGGGTCCTACAATGAGCAGTTCTTC. It translates to CASSLSGSYNEQFF.

J is TRBJ1-3 and V is TRBV27, with D unresolved. The V end was cut by 5 bases, the J end by 3 bases, with 17 bases between. This CDR3 is built from 16 residues. Germline assignment: CDR1 MNHEY and CDR2 SMNVEV (reference sequence). The CDR3 region is CASSPSPGNGGNTIYF. The CDR3 region has the DNA TGTGCCAGCAGTCCATCCCCCGGTAATGGTGGAAACACCATATATTTT.

This clonotype has only a few counts. V usage is TRBV27 and J usage is TRBJ1-1; D may be TRBD1 (6 bases). The CDR3 spans 15 residues. V was clipped by 6 bases and J by 4 bases, with 18 bases between them. CDR1 and CDR2 from the germline V gene are MNHEY and SMNVEV (reference sequence). DNA of the CDR3: TGTGCCAGCAGCTCCTGGGGGGGGGCTTTCACTGAAGCTTTCTTT. Its translation: CASSSWGGAFTEAFF.

CDR3 bases: TGTGCCAGCAGTGAAGCGCTAACCATCTCACCCCTCCACTTT. Its protein is CASSEALTISPLHF. The chain recombines TRBV2 with TRBJ1-6; no clear D. CDR3 length equals 14 residues. Germline lookup yields CDR1 SNHLY and CDR2 FYNNEI. Deletions cut 0 bases from V and 10 bases from J, with 10 bases between.

V and J are TRBV5-1 and TRBJ1-1; D might be TRBD1 (5 bases). V shed 4 bases and J shed 4 bases, with 14 bases lying between them. Germline lookup yields CDR1 SGHRS and CDR2 YFSETQ. This CDR3 is built from 14 residues. The CDR3 DNA reads as TGCGCCAGCAGCGCCCAGGGTTACGGCACTGAAGCTTTCTTT. Translated, it gives CASSAQGYGTEAFF.